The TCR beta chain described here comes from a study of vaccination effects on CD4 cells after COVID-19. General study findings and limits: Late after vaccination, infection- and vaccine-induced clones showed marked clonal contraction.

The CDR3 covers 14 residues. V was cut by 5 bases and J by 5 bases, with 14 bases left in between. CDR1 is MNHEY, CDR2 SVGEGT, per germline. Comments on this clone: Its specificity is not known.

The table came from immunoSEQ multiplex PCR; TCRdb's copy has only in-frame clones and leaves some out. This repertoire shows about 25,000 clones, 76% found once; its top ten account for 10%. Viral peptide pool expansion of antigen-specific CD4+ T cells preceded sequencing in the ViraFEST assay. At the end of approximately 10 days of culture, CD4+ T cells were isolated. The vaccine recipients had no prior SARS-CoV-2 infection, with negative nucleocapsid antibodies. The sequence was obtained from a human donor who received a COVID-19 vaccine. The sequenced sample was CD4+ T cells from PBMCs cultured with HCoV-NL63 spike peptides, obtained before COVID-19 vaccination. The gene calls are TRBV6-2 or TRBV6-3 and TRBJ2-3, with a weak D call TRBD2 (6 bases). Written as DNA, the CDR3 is TGTGCCAGCAGTCCCAGACTAGGAGGAGATACGCAGTATTTT. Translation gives CASSPRLGGDTQYF.